The clone carrying this T cell receptor (beta chain) has more than one count but fewer than ten. This specimen comes from a study of spatial heterogeneity in lung cancer. TCRdb used MiXCR to reprocess the 5' RACE reads, holding one entry per CDR3 protein. In the table there are around 40,000 distinct CDR3 sequences, less than 5.5% of which are singletons. Time point of the sample: sample taken at primary tumor resection. Whole RNA, which was extracted from tumor, nontumor lung tissue or frozen PBMC, was sequenced without any cell sorting. Germline assignment: CDR1 SNHLY and CDR2 FYNNEI. J gave up 0 bases and V 2 bases, and 7 bases lay outside the gene matches. The CDR3 is 17 amino acids.

This material consisted of PBMCs, taken at surgery. V is TRBV2 and J is TRBJ2-1; 7 bases agree with TRBD2. This clonotype was sampled from a female donor with early-stage non-small cell lung cancer. CDR3: CASSEQLGLDSYNEQFF. CDR3 DNA sequence: TGTGCCAGCAGTGAACAGCTCGGACTAGACTCCTACAATGAGCAGTTCTTC.